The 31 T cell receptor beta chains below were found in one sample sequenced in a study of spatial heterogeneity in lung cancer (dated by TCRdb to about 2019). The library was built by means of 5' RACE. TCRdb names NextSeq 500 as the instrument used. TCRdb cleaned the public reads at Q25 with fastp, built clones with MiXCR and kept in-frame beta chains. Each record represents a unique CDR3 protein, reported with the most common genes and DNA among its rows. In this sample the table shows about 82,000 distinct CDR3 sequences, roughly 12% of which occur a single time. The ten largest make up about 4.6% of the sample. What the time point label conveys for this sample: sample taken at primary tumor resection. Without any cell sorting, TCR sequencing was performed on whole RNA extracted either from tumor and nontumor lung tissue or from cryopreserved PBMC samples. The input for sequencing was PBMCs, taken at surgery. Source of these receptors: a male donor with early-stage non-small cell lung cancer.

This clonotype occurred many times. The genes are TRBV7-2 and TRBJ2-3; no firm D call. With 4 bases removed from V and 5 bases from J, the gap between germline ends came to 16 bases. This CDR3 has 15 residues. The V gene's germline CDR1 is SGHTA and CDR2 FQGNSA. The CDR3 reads CASSSVTLSRDTQYF. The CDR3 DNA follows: TGTGCCAGCAGCTCAGTGACTCTCTCAAGAGATACGCAGTATTTT.

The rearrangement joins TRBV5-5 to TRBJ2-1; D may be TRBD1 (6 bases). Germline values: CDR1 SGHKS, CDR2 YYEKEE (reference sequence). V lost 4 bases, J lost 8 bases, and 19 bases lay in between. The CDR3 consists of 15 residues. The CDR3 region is CASSPRQVRSDEQFF. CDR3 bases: TGTGCCAGCAGCCCCCGACAGGTACGGAGCGATGAGCAGTTCTTC.

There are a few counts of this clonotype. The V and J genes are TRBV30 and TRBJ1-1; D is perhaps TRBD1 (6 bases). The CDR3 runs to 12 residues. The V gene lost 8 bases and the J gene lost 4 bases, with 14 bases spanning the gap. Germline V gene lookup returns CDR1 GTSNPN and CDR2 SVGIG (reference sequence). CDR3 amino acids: CAEGGIGTEAFF. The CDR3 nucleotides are TGTGCCGAAGGGGGGATAGGCACTGAAGCTTTCTTT.

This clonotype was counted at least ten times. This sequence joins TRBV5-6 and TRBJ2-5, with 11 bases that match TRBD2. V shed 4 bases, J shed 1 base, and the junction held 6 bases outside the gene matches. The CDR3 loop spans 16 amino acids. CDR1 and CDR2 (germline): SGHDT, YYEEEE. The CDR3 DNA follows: TGTGCCAGCAGCGGGGAGACTAGCGGGGCCCAAGAGACCCAGTACTTC. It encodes CASSGETSGAQETQYF.

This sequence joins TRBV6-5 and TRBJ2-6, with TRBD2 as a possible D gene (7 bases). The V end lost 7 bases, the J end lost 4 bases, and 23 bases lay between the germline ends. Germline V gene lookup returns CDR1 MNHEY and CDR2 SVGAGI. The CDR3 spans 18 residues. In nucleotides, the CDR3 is TGTGCCAGCACCCTCGGCGGGGGCTCTCTAAAAGGGGCCAACGTCCTGACTTTC. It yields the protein CASTLGGGSLKGANVLTF.

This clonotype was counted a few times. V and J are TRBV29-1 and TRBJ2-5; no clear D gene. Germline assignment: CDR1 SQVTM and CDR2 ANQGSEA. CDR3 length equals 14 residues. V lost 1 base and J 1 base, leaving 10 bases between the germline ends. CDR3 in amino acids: CSVEARQRQETQYF. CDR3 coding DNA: TGCAGCGTTGAAGCACGACAACGCCAAGAGACCCAGTACTTC.

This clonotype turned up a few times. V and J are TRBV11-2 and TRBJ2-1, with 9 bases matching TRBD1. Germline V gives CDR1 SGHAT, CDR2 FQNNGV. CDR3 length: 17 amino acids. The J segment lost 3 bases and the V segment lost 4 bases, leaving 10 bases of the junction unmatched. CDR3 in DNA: TGTGCCAGCAGCTCCTCACACAGGGGGCTCGGCTACAATGAGCAGTTCTTC. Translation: CASSSSHRGLGYNEQFF.

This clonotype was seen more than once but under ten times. The CDR3 loop reads CAISPGLDGNEQYF. The CDR3, as DNA: TGTGCCATCAGTCCTGGACTAGATGGTAACGAGCAGTACTTC. The J gene is TRBJ2-7, the V gene TRBV10-3; 7 nucleotides line up with TRBD2. The CDR3 is made up of 14 amino acids. Unmatched junction bases numbered 9, after V lost 5 bases and J lost 5 bases. The germline V gene encodes CDR1 ENHRY and CDR2 SYGVKD.

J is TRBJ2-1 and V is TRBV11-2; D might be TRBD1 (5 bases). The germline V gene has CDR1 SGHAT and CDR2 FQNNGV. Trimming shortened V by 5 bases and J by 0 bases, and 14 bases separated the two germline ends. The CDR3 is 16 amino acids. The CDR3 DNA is TGTGCCAGCAGCCCCCGCAGTGGGGCCTCCTACAATGAGCAGTTCTTC. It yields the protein CASSPRSGASYNEQFF.

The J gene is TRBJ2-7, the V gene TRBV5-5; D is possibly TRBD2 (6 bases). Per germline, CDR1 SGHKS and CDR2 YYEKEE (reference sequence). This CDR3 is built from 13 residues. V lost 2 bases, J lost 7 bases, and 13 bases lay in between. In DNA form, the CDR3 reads TGTGCCAGCAGCTTACCGGGAGCCCGGGAGCAGTACTTC. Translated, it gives CASSLPGAREQYF.

In DNA, the CDR3 is TGTGCCAGCAGCCAAGCTGCCGGATCAAACACTGAAGCTTTCTTT. Translated, it gives CASSQAAGSNTEAFF. The chain carries TRBV14 and TRBJ1-1; D is uncertain. This CDR3 region has 15 residues. Trimming took 1 base from V and 2 from J, leaving 11 bases between them. Germline loops: CDR1 SGHDN, CDR2 FVKESK.

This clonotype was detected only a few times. As DNA, the CDR3 is TGTGCCAGCACCGTCTCAGCGAACACTGAAGCTTTCTTT. Protein product: CASTVSANTEAFF. The V and J genes are TRBV12-3 or TRBV12-4 and TRBJ1-1, with D unresolved. The CDR3 runs 13 residues. V was shortened by 7 bases and J by 1 base, with 10 bases between the two germline ends.

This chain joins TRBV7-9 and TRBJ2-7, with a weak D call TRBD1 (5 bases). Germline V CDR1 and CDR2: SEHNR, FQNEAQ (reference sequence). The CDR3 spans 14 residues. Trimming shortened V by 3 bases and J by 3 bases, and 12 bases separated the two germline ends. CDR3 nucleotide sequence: TGTGCCAGCAGCTTCATGACAGAGAGCTACGAGCAGTACTTC. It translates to CASSFMTESYEQYF.

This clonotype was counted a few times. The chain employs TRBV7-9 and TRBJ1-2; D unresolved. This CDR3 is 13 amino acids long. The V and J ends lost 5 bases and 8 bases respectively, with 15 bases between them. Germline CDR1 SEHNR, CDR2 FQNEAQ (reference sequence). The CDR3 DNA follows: TGTGCCAGCAGCCCCGAGGCTCCTGAAGGCTACACCTTC. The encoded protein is CASSPEAPEGYTF.

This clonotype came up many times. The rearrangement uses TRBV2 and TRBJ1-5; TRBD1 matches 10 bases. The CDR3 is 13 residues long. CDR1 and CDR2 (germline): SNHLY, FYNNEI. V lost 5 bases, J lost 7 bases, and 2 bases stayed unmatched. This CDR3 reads CASSKDRGQPQHF. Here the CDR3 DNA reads TGTGCCAGCAGTAAGGACAGGGGGCAGCCCCAGCATTTT. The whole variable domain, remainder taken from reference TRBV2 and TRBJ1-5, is EPEVTQTPSHQVTQMGQEVILRCVPISNHLYFYWYRQILGQKVEFLVSFYNNEISEKSEIFDDQFSVERPDGSNFTLKIRSTKLEDSAMYFCASSKDRGQPQHFGDGTRLSIL.

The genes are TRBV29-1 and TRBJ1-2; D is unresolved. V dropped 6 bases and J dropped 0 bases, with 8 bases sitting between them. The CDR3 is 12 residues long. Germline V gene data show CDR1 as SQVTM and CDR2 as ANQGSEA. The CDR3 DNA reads TGCAGCGTATTGGGAACTAACTATGGCTACACCTTC. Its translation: CSVLGTNYGYTF.

DNA of the CDR3: TGCAGCGTTGGAGCGGGGGGCACAGATACGCAGTATTTT. As protein: CSVGAGGTDTQYF. The chain combines TRBV29-1 with TRBJ2-3, with 8 nucleotides matching TRBD2. This CDR3 has 13 residues. Germline CDR1 SQVTM, CDR2 ANQGSEA. The V gene end was trimmed by 4 bases and the J gene end by 1 base; junction bases not matched to a gene: 1.

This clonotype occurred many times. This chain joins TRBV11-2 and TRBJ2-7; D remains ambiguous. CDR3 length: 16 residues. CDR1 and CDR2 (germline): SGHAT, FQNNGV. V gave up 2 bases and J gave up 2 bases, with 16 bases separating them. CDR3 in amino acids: CASSLTPWTPTYEQYF. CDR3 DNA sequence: TGTGCCAGCAGCTTAACCCCGTGGACCCCGACCTACGAGCAGTACTTC.

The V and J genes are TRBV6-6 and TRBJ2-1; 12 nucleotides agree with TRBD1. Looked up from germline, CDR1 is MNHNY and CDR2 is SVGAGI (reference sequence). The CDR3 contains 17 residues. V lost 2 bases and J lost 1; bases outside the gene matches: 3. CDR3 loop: CASSYGGQGASYNEQFF. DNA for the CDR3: TGTGCCAGCAGTTACGGGGGACAGGGGGCATCCTACAATGAGCAGTTCTTC.

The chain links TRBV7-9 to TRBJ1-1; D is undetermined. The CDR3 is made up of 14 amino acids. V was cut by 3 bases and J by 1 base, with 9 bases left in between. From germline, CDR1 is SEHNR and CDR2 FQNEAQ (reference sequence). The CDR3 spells CASSFGITNTEAFF. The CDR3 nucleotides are TGTGCCAGCAGCTTCGGTATAACGAACACTGAAGCTTTCTTT.

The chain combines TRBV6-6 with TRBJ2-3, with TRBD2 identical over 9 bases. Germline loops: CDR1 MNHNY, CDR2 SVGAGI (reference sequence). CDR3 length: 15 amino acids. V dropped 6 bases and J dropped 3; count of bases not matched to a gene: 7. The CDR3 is CASRSGLALTDTQYF. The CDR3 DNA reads TGTGCCAGCAGATCGGGACTAGCCCTGACAGATACGCAGTATTTT.

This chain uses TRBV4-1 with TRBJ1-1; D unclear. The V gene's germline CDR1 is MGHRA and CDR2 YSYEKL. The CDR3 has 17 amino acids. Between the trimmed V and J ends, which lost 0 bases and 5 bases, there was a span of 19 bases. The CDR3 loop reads CASSQEGVGRQGTEAFF. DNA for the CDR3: TGCGCCAGCAGCCAAGAGGGAGTCGGCAGGCAAGGAACTGAAGCTTTCTTT.

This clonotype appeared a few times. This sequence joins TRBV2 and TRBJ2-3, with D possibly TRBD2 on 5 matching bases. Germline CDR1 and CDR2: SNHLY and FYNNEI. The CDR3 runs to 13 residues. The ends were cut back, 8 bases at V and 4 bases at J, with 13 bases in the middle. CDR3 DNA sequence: TGTGCCAGCGGTGGGAGCATTCCAGATACGCAGTATTTT. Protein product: CASGGSIPDTQYF.

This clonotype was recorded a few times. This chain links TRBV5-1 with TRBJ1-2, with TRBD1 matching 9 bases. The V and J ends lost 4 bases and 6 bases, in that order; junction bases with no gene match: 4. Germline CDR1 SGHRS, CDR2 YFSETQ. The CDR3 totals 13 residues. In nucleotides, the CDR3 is TGCGCCAGCAGCCCCGACAGGGGGGATGGCTACACCTTC. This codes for CASSPDRGDGYTF.

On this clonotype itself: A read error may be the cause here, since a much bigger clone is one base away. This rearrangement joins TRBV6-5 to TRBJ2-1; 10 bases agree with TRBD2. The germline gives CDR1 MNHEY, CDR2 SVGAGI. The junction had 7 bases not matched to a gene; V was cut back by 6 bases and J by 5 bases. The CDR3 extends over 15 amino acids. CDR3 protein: CASRRSSGSHNEQFF. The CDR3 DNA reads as TGTGCCAGCAGACGGTCTAGCGGGAGCCACAATGAGCAGTTCTTC.

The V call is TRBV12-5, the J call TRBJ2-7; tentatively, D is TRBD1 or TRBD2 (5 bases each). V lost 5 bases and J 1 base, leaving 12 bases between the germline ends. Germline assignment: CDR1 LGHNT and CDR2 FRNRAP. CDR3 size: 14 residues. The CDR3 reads CASGRGTPSYEQYF. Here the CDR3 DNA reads TGTGCTAGTGGTCGAGGGACGCCTTCCTACGAGCAGTACTTC.

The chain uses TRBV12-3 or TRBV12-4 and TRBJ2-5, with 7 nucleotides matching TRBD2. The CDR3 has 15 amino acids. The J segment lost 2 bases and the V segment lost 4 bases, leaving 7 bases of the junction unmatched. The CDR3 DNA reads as TGTGCCAGCAGTTCCCGGGCTAGCGGACAAGAGACCCAGTACTTC. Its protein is CASSSRASGQETQYF.

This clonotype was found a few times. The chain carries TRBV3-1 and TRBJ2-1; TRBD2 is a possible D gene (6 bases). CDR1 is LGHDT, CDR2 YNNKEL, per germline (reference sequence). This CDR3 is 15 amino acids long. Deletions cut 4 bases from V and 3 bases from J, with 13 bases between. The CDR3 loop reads CASSRTSSGYNEQFF. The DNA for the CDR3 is TGTGCCAGCAGCCGTACTAGCAGTGGCTACAATGAGCAGTTCTTC.

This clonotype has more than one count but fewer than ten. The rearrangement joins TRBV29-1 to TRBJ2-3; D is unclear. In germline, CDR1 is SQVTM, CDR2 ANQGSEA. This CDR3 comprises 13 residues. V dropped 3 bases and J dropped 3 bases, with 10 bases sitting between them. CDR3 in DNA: TGCAGCGTTGACCTAGAAGAAACAGATACGCAGTATTTT. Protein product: CSVDLEETDTQYF.

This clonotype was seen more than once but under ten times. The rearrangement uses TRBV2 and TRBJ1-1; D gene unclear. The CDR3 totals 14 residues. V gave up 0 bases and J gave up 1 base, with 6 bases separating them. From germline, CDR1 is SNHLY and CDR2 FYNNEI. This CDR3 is CASSEAAGNTEAFF. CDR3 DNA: TGTGCCAGCAGTGAAGCTGCCGGGAACACTGAAGCTTTCTTT. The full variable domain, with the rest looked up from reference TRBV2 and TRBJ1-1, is EPEVTQTPSHQVTQMGQEVILRCVPISNHLYFYWYRQILGQKVEFLVSFYNNEISEKSEIFDDQFSVERPDGSNFTLKIRSTKLEDSAMYFCASSEAAGNTEAFFGQGTRLTVV.

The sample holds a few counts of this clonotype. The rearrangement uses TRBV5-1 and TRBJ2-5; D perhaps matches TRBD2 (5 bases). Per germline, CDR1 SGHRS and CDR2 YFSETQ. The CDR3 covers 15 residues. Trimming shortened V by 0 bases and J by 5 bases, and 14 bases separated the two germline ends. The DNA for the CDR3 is TGCGCCAGCAGCTTGGTCGCGCTGGGCGGGGAGACCCAGTACTTC. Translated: CASSLVALGGETQYF.